This T cell receptor (beta chain) was observed in a study of shared clonotypes between healthy human individuals. The CDR3 spans 12 residues. The germline V gene encodes CDR1 GTSNPN and CDR2 SVGIG (reference sequence). V lost 6 bases and J lost 5, with 13 bases in between. The method was immunoSEQ multiplex PCR; TCRdb's version includes in-frame clones alone and lacks a portion of them. Among some 470,000 clones listed, about three quarters were seen once. This clone was picked up a small number of times. The TCR sequence derives from a woman aged 35 to 49 in good health. Some clones in this sample may be carry-over from other donors' samples. This chain connects TRBV30 to TRBJ1-1; D is possibly TRBD1 (5 bases). Sequencing used PBMCs. The CDR3 protein is CACEGLGTEAFF. In DNA form, the CDR3 reads TGTGCCTGTGAGGGGTTGGGGACTGAAGCTTTCTTT.